This entry concerns a single T cell receptor beta chain. Its cognate antigen has yet to be identified. A clone one base away is much larger, so this may be a read error. This sample was included in a study of blood T cells in healthy people across ages (dated by TCRdb to about 2015). Regarding the study in general: In model experiments, template switching captured roughly one uniquely barcoded TCR beta cDNA molecule for every two T cells. To track age-related changes in TCR beta repertoire diversity, the study relied on deep sequencing normalized with unique cDNA molecular identifiers. To avoid experimental bias, donors of different ages were randomly spread across the sequencing lanes. Donors were grouped into four age groups: young (average approximately 16 years), middle-aged (roughly 37), aged (62) and long-lived (roughly 80). For two donors (one aged 18 to 30 and one aged 80 or older), the study analyzed two additional independent replicas of 1 million unique cDNA reads from the same blood draw. Summary of the overall study and its limitations: The long-lived group showed more naive CD4+ T cells, fewer expanded clones and increased TCR diversity than the aged group, suggesting age selection. A strong correlation was found between observed TCR beta diversity and the percentage of naive T cells measured by flow cytometry. The CMV infection status of donors was not known, potentially confounding age-related changes in expanded clonotypes. Bulk unsorted PBMC profiling prevented conclusive comparison of naive and antigen-experienced compartments. Estimates of total diversity from one million sequenced T cells were regarded as lower bounds and underestimates. As age increased, observed TCR beta diversity per million T cells dropped in a roughly linear way, and a significant reduction was already evident by age 40.

Libraries came from 5' RACE. The sequencing machine was an Illumina HiSeq 2500. A second roughly 6 to 12 cycle PCR used a sample-barcoded 5' primer and a J-beta primer mix. A unique molecular identifier was introduced onto each TCR beta cDNA molecule by a template-switch 5' adaptor carrying 12 random nucleotides. At least 2.5 million CDR3-containing paired-end reads were obtained from each sample. The Mint cDNA synthesis kit, primed by a TRBC-specific oligonucleotide, was used to synthesize first-strand cDNA from all RNA. Following uracil-DNA glycosylase treatment, a first 18-cycle PCR with universal primers M1SS and BC2_uni_R was performed on all cDNA. Under the source paper's analysis protocol: Normalization of each sample was performed by random selection of 1 million high-quality reads, each carrying a distinct molecular identifier. Reads sharing molecular identifiers were discarded rather than binned into consensus sequences. MiTCR, run with a Q25 quality threshold and the strictest error-elimination algorithm, handled CDR3 identification, clonotype clustering and error correction. A nonparametric unseen species model using Euler transformation provided a lower-bound estimate of total TCR beta diversity. The public reads were quality trimmed at Q25 with fastp and then assembled into clones with MiXCR by TCRdb, keeping productive beta chains. Every CDR3 protein is listed once, alongside the most common genes and DNA of its rows. TCRdb's processing, not the authors' own work, is the source of the V and J calls. Across this sample there are over 300,000 distinct CDR3 sequences, with over 45% seen only once. The ten largest clones capture about 54% of the sample.

V ends up 2 bases short and J 5 bases short, with an unmatched junction base count of 4. There are 14 amino acids in the CDR3, from cysteine to phenylalanine inclusive. The retained sequence is limited to the CDR3, 42 bases, with the frame set at the first base. The germline V gene (reference sequence) sets CDR1 to SEHNR and CDR2 to FQNEAQ. Systemically healthy Caucasian individuals from Russia, approximately 39 in total and aged roughly 6 to 100 years, were included as donors. Each donor gave around 9.9 milliliters of peripheral blood, collected into EDTA-treated Vacutainer tubes. PBMCs were isolated by Ficoll-Paque density-gradient centrifugation, with at least 6 million obtained per sample. Total RNA was extracted from PBMCs with Trizol reagent, with at least 6 micrograms obtained per sample. For every donor, an aliquot of PBMCs went through flow cytometry to measure the percentages of naive CD45RAhigh/CD27high T cells.

This TCR was recovered from a man aged 55 to 70 in good health. The chain links TRBV7-9 with TRBJ2-3; 7 of the junction bases match TRBD2. What was sequenced was blood. In nucleotide form, the sequence is TGTGCCAGCAGCTTAACCGCGGGGGTAGATACGCAGTATTTT. The encoded protein is CASSLTAGVDTQYF.